Below are 8 T cell receptor beta chains sequenced from a single sample in a study of T cell repertoires in cytomegalovirus infection. TCRdb reanalysed the reads using MiXCR and keeps one entry per CDR3 protein. The data show roughly 730,000 distinct CDR3 sequences, around 35% seen once. Their antigen targets remain unknown. The sample in question was cultured PBMCs, obtained from culture after CMV antigen stimulation. The receptors shown here come from a human donor in good health (CMV status not recorded). Some clones in this sample may be carry-over from other donors' samples.

The rearrangement links TRBV19 to TRBJ2-7; D possibly corresponds to TRBD2 (6 bases). V was shortened by 3 bases and J by 2 bases, with 11 bases between the two germline ends. The germline V gene has CDR1 LNHDA and CDR2 SQIVND (reference sequence). This CDR3 region has 14 residues. This chain's CDR3 is CASSIQAGTYEQYF. CDR3 nucleotides: TGTGCCAGTAGTATCCAGGCGGGGACCTACGAGCAGTACTTC.

This clonotype was recorded at least ten times. This chain connects TRBV7-2 to TRBJ1-2, with D hard to call. Trimming cost V 5 bases and J 0 bases, with 7 bases left between them. Germline V gives CDR1 SGHTA, CDR2 FQGNSA. CDR3 size: 13 residues. CDR3 amino acids: CASSPLSNYGYTF. In nucleotides, the CDR3 is TGTGCCAGCAGCCCGTTGTCTAACTATGGCTACACCTTC.

V is TRBV5-1 and J is TRBJ1-4; D gene uncertain. Trimming left V 0 bases short and J 0 bases short, with 6 bases between. Per germline, CDR1 SGHRS and CDR2 YFSETQ. The CDR3 sequence is 15 residues long. CDR3 in amino acids: CASSLAGTTNEKLFF. Here the CDR3 DNA reads TGCGCCAGCAGCTTGGCGGGGACAACTAATGAAAAACTGTTTTTT. The variable domain in full, completed from reference TRBV5-1 and TRBJ1-4, reads KAGVTQTPRYLIKTRGQQVTLSCSPISGHRSVSWYQQTPGQGLQFLFEYFSETQRNKGNFPGRFSGRQFSNSRSEMNVSTLELGDSALYLCASSLAGTTNEKLFFGSGTQLSVL.

This chain links TRBV28 with TRBJ2-7; TRBD2 agrees at 7 bases. Germline V gene lookup returns CDR1 MDHEN and CDR2 SYDVKM. The CDR3 loop spans 14 amino acids. V lost 6 bases and J lost 9; bases outside the gene matches: 14. The CDR3 nucleotides read TGTGCCAGCAGGCTAACTAGCGCCGCTTTTGGGCAGTACTTC. Translation: CASRLTSAAFGQYF.

This clonotype has more than one count but fewer than ten. This chain's CDR3 is CASSDRGGFTDTQYF. The CDR3 bases are TGTGCCAGCAGTGACAGGGGGGGATTCACAGATACGCAGTATTTT. The chain has TRBV6-1 and TRBJ2-3; TRBD1 or TRBD2 may be the D gene (7 bases each). Germline V lookup: CDR1 MNHNS, CDR2 SASEGT. V dropped 3 bases and J dropped 2 bases, with 12 bases sitting between them. This CDR3 is 15 amino acids long.

CDR3 loop: CASSLASGPSQFF. As DNA, the CDR3 is TGTGCCAGCAGCTTAGCTAGCGGGCCTTCCCAGTTCTTC. V is TRBV7-2 and J is TRBJ2-1; the match to TRBD2 covers 7 bases. CDR1 and CDR2 from the germline V gene are SGHTA and FQGNSA. This CDR3 has 13 amino acids. Trimming took 0 bases from V and 13 from J; bases not matched to a gene: 6.

This clonotype occurred a few times. DNA of the CDR3: TGTGCCAGCAGCCTAGAGGCCGGACTGATCCCCTACGAGCAGTACTTC. It encodes CASSLEAGLIPYEQYF. The J gene is TRBJ2-7, the V gene TRBV7-2, with D perhaps TRBD2 (5 bases). Trimming took 5 bases from V and 2 from J, leaving 19 bases between them. The CDR3 has 16 amino acids. Looked up from germline, CDR1 is SGHTA and CDR2 is FQGNSA.

The chain links TRBV2 to TRBJ1-4, with TRBD1 as a possible D gene (5 bases). Trimming took 7 bases from V and 0 from J, leaving 18 bases between them. Germline V gives CDR1 SNHLY, CDR2 FYNNEI. The CDR3 consists of 17 residues. CDR3 nucleotide sequence: TGTGCCAGCACCACGACAGCAAGGTCTGCAACTAATGAAAAACTGTTTTTT. It yields the protein CASTTTARSATNEKLFF.